These 26 T cell receptor beta chains share one sample of origin, sequenced in a study of regulatory T cells in long-lasting Graves disease. As for time point: persistent/refractory GD, antithyroid drugs over 5 years with positive TRAb. There was RNA extracted from PBMCs, and the TCR library was made from it. For TCR beta, libraries came from iRepertoire HTBI primers and Arm-PCR of CDR3 regions. TCRdb recomputed calls from the multiplex PCR reads with MiXCR, one row per CDR3 protein. The data hold around 450,000 distinct CDR3 sequences, with roughly a fifth observed a single time. The sequences come from peripheral blood mononuclear cells (PBMCs), collected when the disease was refractory, from a patient treated with antithyroid drugs. Receptor source: a female donor with Graves disease.

The table lists this clonotype with many counts. The V gene is TRBV5-1, the J gene TRBJ1-4, with D possibly TRBD1 on 6 matching bases. The germline V gene has CDR1 SGHRS and CDR2 YFSETQ. The germline V and J ends were trimmed by 0 bases and 8 bases, with 11 bases remaining between them. This CDR3 region has 14 residues. The CDR3 loop is CASSLGRGGEKLFF. The CDR3 nucleotides read TGCGCCAGCAGCTTGGGCAGGGGTGGCGAAAAACTGTTTTTT.

There are many counts of this clonotype. Here the CDR3 DNA reads TGTGCCAGCAGTCGTACAGGGGGTCTCACTGAAGCTTTCTTT. Protein sequence: CASSRTGGLTEAFF. This rearrangement joins TRBV12-3 or TRBV12-4 to TRBJ1-1; 8 bases agree with TRBD1. There are 14 residues in the CDR3. V trimming: 5 bases; J trimming: 4 bases; junction bases outside the gene matches: 6.

This clonotype was detected many times. This chain connects TRBV2 to TRBJ2-3; D is unresolved. The germline CDR1 and CDR2 sequences are SNHLY and FYNNEI. The CDR3 covers 12 residues. V was pared by 5 bases and J by 4 bases, with 7 bases between. CDR3 in amino acids: CASSQTPDTQYF. CDR3 coding DNA: TGTGCCAGCAGTCAAACGCCAGATACGCAGTATTTT.

This clonotype turned up a few times. This rearrangement joins TRBV28 to TRBJ2-1; D is unresolved. Germline V lookup: CDR1 MDHEN, CDR2 SYDVKM. The V and J ends lost 5 bases and 8 bases respectively, with 10 bases between them. The length of the CDR3 is 12 residues. The CDR3 DNA sequence: TGTGCCAGCAGTGTAAGTTTGGATGAGCAGTTCTTC. Encoded protein: CASSVSLDEQFF.

CDR3 nucleotide sequence: TGTGCCAGCAGCTTGGGACTAGCGGGAAGCACGGAGACCCAGTACTTC. Protein sequence: CASSLGLAGSTETQYF. The chain employs TRBV11-3 and TRBJ2-5, with 13 positions matching TRBD2. V shed 3 bases, J shed 5 bases, and the junction held 6 bases outside the gene matches. Germline V lookup: CDR1 SGHNT, CDR2 YENEEA. This CDR3 comprises 16 residues.

This clonotype has ten or more counts. The chain carries TRBV28 and TRBJ2-5; 10 nucleotides align to TRBD2. CDR1 is MDHEN and CDR2 is SYDVKM in the germline V gene. Losses at the gene ends were 6 bases for V and 4 bases for J; bases not matched to a gene: 2. The CDR3 sequence is 13 residues long. CDR3 in amino acids: CASRIAGGETQYF. Written as DNA, the CDR3 is TGTGCCAGCAGAATAGCGGGAGGAGAGACCCAGTACTTC.

This clonotype appeared many times. The chain has TRBV27 and TRBJ2-5; no firm D call. The CDR3 runs to 13 residues. Looked up from germline, CDR1 is MNHEY and CDR2 is SMNVEV (reference sequence). Trimming left V 3 bases short and J 4 bases short, with 9 bases between. CDR3 region: CASSFSIGETQYF. The CDR3 coding sequence is TGTGCCAGCAGTTTCTCGATCGGAGAGACCCAGTACTTC.

This clonotype was detected many times. The genes are TRBV28 and TRBJ1-2; D uncertain. Germline CDR1 and CDR2: MDHEN and SYDVKM. There are 15 residues in the CDR3. Trimming cost V 6 bases and J 8 bases, with 22 bases left between them. CDR3 nucleotides: TGTGCCAGCAGCTCCGCTTTAATAGGGAAAGGAGGCTACACCTTC. This translates into CASSSALIGKGGYTF.

This clonotype has a count of ten or more. The genes are TRBV7-2 and TRBJ1-2; 9 bases line up with TRBD1. Looked up from germline, CDR1 is SGHTA and CDR2 is FQGNSA. The CDR3 runs to 16 residues. V trimming: 5 bases; J trimming: 5 bases; junction bases outside the gene matches: 12. CDR3 loop: CASSLNQGQGSYGYTF. The DNA for the CDR3 is TGTGCCAGCAGCCTAAACCAAGGACAGGGGTCATATGGCTACACCTTC.

The chain has TRBV29-1 and TRBJ1-5, with D unresolved. With 4 bases removed from V and 3 bases from J, the gap between germline ends came to 10 bases. Germline V gene data show CDR1 as SQVTM and CDR2 as ANQGSEA. The CDR3 runs 13 residues. Here the CDR3 DNA reads TGCAGCGTTGGTTGGTCCTACAATCAGCCCCAGCATTTT. Amino acid sequence: CSVGWSYNQPQHF.

Ten or more counts support this clonotype. V usage is TRBV20-1 and J usage is TRBJ1-2; D may be TRBD1 (6 bases). The germline gives CDR1 DFQATT, CDR2 SNEGSKA (reference sequence). The germline V and J ends were trimmed by 3 bases and 3 bases, with 8 bases remaining between them. This CDR3 has 12 residues. In nucleotides, the CDR3 is TGCAGTGCTAGGAAGGGGGACTATGGCTACACCTTC. Protein: CSARKGDYGYTF.

CDR3 coding DNA: TGCGCCAGCAGTTCCCTGGGGACAGGGGATACCGGGGAGCTGTTTTTT. Translation: CASSSLGTGDTGELFF. This chain links TRBV5-1 with TRBJ2-2; 10 nucleotides agree with TRBD1. The J segment lost 5 bases and the V segment lost 5 bases, leaving 9 bases of the junction unmatched. The CDR3 sequence is 16 residues long. Germline V CDR1 and CDR2: SGHRS, YFSETQ.

This sequence joins TRBV28 and TRBJ2-5; D ambiguous. The CDR3 length is 13 residues. Trimming removed 2 bases at V and 10 bases at J, with 14 bases between. Germline CDR1 is MDHEN and CDR2 is SYDVKM. CDR3 DNA: TGTGCCAGCAGTTTAAATAGCCCTTTACTCCAGTACTTC. This sequence encodes CASSLNSPLLQYF.

This clonotype was recorded many times. One junction end does not reproduce the germline sequence, and a read error may be involved. V usage is TRBV12-3 or TRBV12-4 and J usage is TRBJ1-5, with TRBD1 matching over 12 bases. CDR3 size: 17 residues. The CDR3 coding sequence is TGTGCCAGCAGCTTAGGCGGGACAGGGGGCCGGGGTCAGCCCCAGCATTTT. This encodes CASSLGGTGGRGQPQHF.

This clonotype was seen many times. This chain joins TRBV15 and TRBJ1-1, with a weak D call TRBD1 (5 bases). V shed 7 bases and J shed 2 bases, with 11 bases lying between them. Germline V gene sequence: CDR1 LNHNV, CDR2 YYDKDF (reference sequence). CDR3 length: 13 amino acids. CDR3 amino acids: CATKDNRNTEAFF. The CDR3 DNA reads as TGTGCCACCAAGGACAACAGAAACACTGAAGCTTTCTTT. Using reference TRBV15 and TRBJ1-1 for the parts outside the CDR3, the full variable domain is DAMVIQNPRYQVTQFGKPVTLSCSQTLNHNVMYWYQQKSSQAPKLLFHYYDKDFNNEADTPDNFQSRRPNTSFCFLDIRSPGLGDTAMYLCATKDNRNTEAFFGQGTRLTVV.

CDR3: CASRALTATEAFF. The CDR3 coding sequence is TGTGCCAGCAGGGCCCTCACAGCTACTGAAGCTTTCTTT. The rearrangement links TRBV5-5 to TRBJ1-1; no definite D call. The CDR3 has 13 amino acids. Trimming left V 5 bases short and J 5 bases short, with 13 bases between. Germline loops: CDR1 SGHKS, CDR2 YYEKEE (reference sequence).

In its sample, this clonotype was seen many times. The J gene is TRBJ2-7, the V gene TRBV5-1; 8 bases map to TRBD1. Germline CDR1 SGHRS, CDR2 YFSETQ. V lost 2 bases to trimming and J lost 3 bases; unmatched junction nucleotides: 7. There are 15 residues in the CDR3. CDR3 sequence reads: CASSFGTGTVYEQYF. The CDR3 nucleotides read TGCGCCAGCAGCTTTGGGACAGGTACAGTCTACGAGCAGTACTTC.

This clonotype was observed a handful of times. The J gene is TRBJ1-4, the V gene TRBV20-1; TRBD1 might be the D (6 bases). Trimming took 1 base from V and 7 from J, leaving 19 bases between them. The CDR3 is 16 residues long. Germline V gene lookup returns CDR1 DFQATT and CDR2 SNEGSKA (reference sequence). CDR3 in amino acids: CSARALRGFDREKLFF. For the CDR3, the DNA is TGCAGTGCTAGAGCCCTCAGGGGTTTTGATCGTGAAAAACTGTTTTTT.

The rearrangement uses TRBV6-1 and TRBJ1-2; D is unclear. CDR1 and CDR2 (germline): MNHNS, SASEGT. V gave up 3 bases and J gave up 4 bases, with 15 bases separating them. The CDR3 covers 15 residues. The CDR3 coding sequence is TGTGCCAGCAGTGATCCCGGCGGAGAGATCTATGGCTACACCTTC. Its translation is CASSDPGGEIYGYTF.

This clonotype came up many times. This chain uses TRBV3-1 with TRBJ1-2; D remains unclear. CDR1 and CDR2 (germline): LGHDT, YNNKEL (reference sequence). Trimming shortened V by 4 bases and J by 8 bases, and 14 bases separated the two germline ends. The CDR3 is 13 residues long. The CDR3 nucleotides are TGTGCCAGCAGCCTTCTCCGGACGGGGGGCTACACCTTC. It specifies CASSLLRTGGYTF. Together with reference TRBV3-1 and TRBJ1-2, the CDR3 gives the full variable domain: DTAVSQTPKYLVTQMGNDKSIKCEQNLGHDTMYWYKQDSKKFLKIMFSYNNKELIINETVPNRFSPKSPDKAHLNLHINSLELGDSAVYFCASSLLRTGGYTFGSGTRLTVV.

This clonotype showed up just a few times. The V and J genes are TRBV29-1 and TRBJ1-1; D not certain. V gave up 1 base and J gave up 1 base, with 7 bases separating them. CDR1 is SQVTM and CDR2 is ANQGSEA in the germline V gene. This CDR3 contains 13 residues. CDR3 amino acids: CSVEGQRNTEAFF. In nucleotides, the CDR3 is TGCAGCGTTGAAGGCCAGAGGAACACTGAAGCTTTCTTT.

In its sample, this clonotype was seen a few times. The V call is TRBV30, the J call TRBJ1-6; 7 bases agree with TRBD1. The CDR3 consists of 14 residues. CDR1 is GTSNPN, CDR2 SVGIG, per germline (reference sequence). With V trimmed by 1 base and J by 5 bases, 2 bases remained unmatched. CDR3 loop: CAWSAGGNNSPLHF. The CDR3 bases are TGTGCCTGGAGTGCAGGGGGGAATAATTCACCCCTCCACTTT.

The table lists this clonotype with many counts. The gene calls are TRBV3-1 and TRBJ2-5; maybe TRBD1 (5 bases). Germline loops: CDR1 LGHDT, CDR2 YNNKEL (reference sequence). V lost 0 bases to trimming and J lost 4 bases, with 9 bases between them. This CDR3 spans 14 amino acids. CDR3 protein: CASSQEGAGETQYF. The CDR3 bases are TGTGCCAGCAGCCAAGAAGGGGCTGGAGAGACCCAGTACTTC.

This clonotype was seen only once. The rearrangement joins TRBV7-8 to TRBJ1-3; D is perhaps TRBD1 (5 bases). Trimming cost V 5 bases and J 2 bases, with 13 bases left between them. Germline V CDR1 and CDR2: SGHVS, FQNEAQ. This CDR3 region has 15 residues. CDR3: CASSGAVDPGNTIYF. CDR3 sequence (DNA): TGTGCCAGCAGCGGGGCGGTAGACCCTGGAAACACCATATATTTT. Combining the CDR3 with reference TRBV7-8 and TRBJ1-3 gives the whole variable domain GAGVSQSPRYKVAKRGQDVALRCDPISGHVSLFWYQQALGQGPEFLTYFQNEAQLDKSGLPSDRFFAERPEGSVSTLKIQRTQQEDSAVYLCASSGAVDPGNTIYFGEGSWLTVV.

Remarks on this clonotype: One base away lies a much larger clone, so this may be a sequencing read error. The rearrangement uses TRBV7-8 and TRBJ2-7, with D maybe TRBD2 (5 bases). This CDR3 has 14 amino acids. Trimming pared 2 bases from V and 3 bases from J, leaving 11 bases between. Germline CDR1 and CDR2: SGHVS and FQNEAQ. DNA for the CDR3: TGTGCCAGCAGCTTACGGGAAGTTGACTACGAGCAGTACTTC. It encodes CASSLREVDYEQYF.

This clonotype was seen many times. The gene calls are TRBV12-3 or TRBV12-4 and TRBJ1-1, with 9 nucleotides matching TRBD1. CDR3 length: 16 residues. V shed 2 bases, J shed 2 bases, and the junction held 6 bases outside the gene matches. The CDR3 DNA is TGTGCCAGCAGTTTATGGGACAGGGCCTTCAACACTGAAGCTTTCTTT. Translating it yields CASSLWDRAFNTEAFF.